Below, 22 T cell receptor beta chains from the same sample are listed, as sequenced in a study of T cell repertoires in cytomegalovirus infection. A single record per CDR3 protein comes from TCRdb applying MiXCR to the reads. This table has about 180,000 distinct CDR3 sequences, around an eighth appearing once. Sequencing input: PBMCs. These receptors all come from a human donor in good health (CMV status not recorded). Some clones in this sample may be carry-over from other donors' samples.

This clonotype came up many times. The V gene is TRBV7-9, the J gene TRBJ1-1; TRBD1 aligns across 11 bases. Germline V gene lookup returns CDR1 SEHNR and CDR2 FQNEAQ (reference sequence). V was clipped by 2 bases and J by 7 bases; unmatched bases: 6. CDR3 length: 15 amino acids. CDR3 region: CASSLTSGTGGEAFF. CDR3 DNA sequence: TGTGCCAGCAGCTTAACCTCCGGGACAGGGGGTGAAGCTTTCTTT.

A few counts support this clonotype. V is TRBV6-1 and J is TRBJ2-2; tentative D call: TRBD1 (5 bases). There are 16 residues in the CDR3. Trimming removed 2 bases at V and 1 base at J, with 11 bases between. The germline gives CDR1 MNHNS, CDR2 SASEGT. The CDR3 here is CASSERSTGNTGELFF. CDR3 coding DNA: TGTGCCAGCAGTGAACGTTCTACAGGGAACACCGGGGAGCTGTTTTTT.

This clonotype was found many times. This sequence joins TRBV7-3 and TRBJ2-5, with a possible D match to TRBD1 (6 bases). The CDR3 length is 16 residues. Germline CDR1 and CDR2: SGHTA and FQGTGA. V shed 4 bases and J shed 0 bases, with 15 bases lying between them. DNA of the CDR3: TGTGCCAGCAGCTCGTTAACAGGGAAGAACCAAGAGACCCAGTACTTC. Translation: CASSSLTGKNQETQYF.

This clonotype was detected many times. This chain uses TRBV5-1 with TRBJ2-7, with TRBD1 identical over 7 bases. The CDR3 consists of 16 residues. J lost 0 bases, V lost 2 bases, and 8 bases had no gene match. Germline lookup yields CDR1 SGHRS and CDR2 YFSETQ. Here the CDR3 reads CASSFPTGESSYEQYF. The CDR3 DNA reads as TGCGCCAGCAGCTTTCCAACAGGGGAGAGCTCCTACGAGCAGTACTTC.

V and J are TRBV11-3 and TRBJ2-1; D might be TRBD1 (5 bases). The V and J ends lost 5 bases and 8 bases respectively, with 16 bases between them. From germline, CDR1 is SGHNT and CDR2 YENEEA. This CDR3 contains 14 residues. CDR3 bases: TGTGCCAGCAGCCTCACCCTGGTAGGGGATGAGCAGTTCTTC. As protein: CASSLTLVGDEQFF.

V is TRBV7-9 and J is TRBJ2-5; TRBD1 or TRBD2 may be the D gene (6 bases each). The CDR3 extends over 17 amino acids. Trimming left V 1 base short and J 1 base short, with 16 bases between. Germline CDR1 and CDR2: SEHNR and FQNEAQ (reference sequence). CDR3 sequence: CASSLEDRRVPQETQYF. The CDR3 DNA reads TGTGCCAGCAGCTTAGAAGACAGGAGGGTCCCCCAAGAGACCCAGTACTTC.

In DNA, the CDR3 is TGTGCCAGCAGACGCCTGGGGATCCCTGAAGCTTTCTTT. Translating gives CASRRLGIPEAFF. The V gene is TRBV11-2, the J gene TRBJ1-1; no definite D call. Germline-derived CDR1 and CDR2 are SGHAT and FQNNGV. Trimming removed 6 bases at V and 6 bases at J, with 14 bases between. The CDR3 totals 13 residues.

This clonotype was seen only a few times. J is TRBJ2-6 and V is TRBV29-1; 11 nucleotides line up with TRBD1. With 7 bases clipped from V and 3 bases from J, the junction kept 5 bases outside the gene matches. Germline values: CDR1 SQVTM, CDR2 ANQGSEA. The CDR3 sequence is 15 residues long. In DNA, the CDR3 is TGCAGCGCCCTGGACAGGGGGCGTGGGGCCAACGTCCTGACTTTC. This gives the protein CSALDRGRGANVLTF.

This rearrangement joins TRBV2 to TRBJ2-2; no firm D call. Germline V gene lookup returns CDR1 SNHLY and CDR2 FYNNEI. The CDR3 runs 15 residues. The V gene lost 7 bases and the J gene lost 1 base, with 13 bases spanning the gap. Here the CDR3 DNA reads TGTGCCAGCACCGAAAAGGCTGTGAACACCGGGGAGCTGTTTTTT. This encodes CASTEKAVNTGELFF.

The table lists this clonotype with many counts. The J gene is TRBJ2-5, the V gene TRBV6-6, with TRBD2 identical over 11 bases. J gave up 0 bases and V 5 bases, and 2 bases lay outside the gene matches. Germline values: CDR1 MNHNY, CDR2 SVGAGI (reference sequence). The CDR3 sequence is 15 residues long. Here the CDR3 DNA reads TGTGCCAGCAGTCCTAGCGGGGGGTACCAAGAGACCCAGTACTTC. It translates to CASSPSGGYQETQYF.

The chain carries TRBV12-3 or TRBV12-4 and TRBJ1-2; no firm D call. The CDR3 has 12 residues. Trimming shortened V by 5 bases and J by 7 bases, and 11 bases separated the two germline ends. The CDR3 nucleotides read TGTGCCAGCAGTAGCACAGTCGGTGGCTACACCTTC. The encoded protein is CASSSTVGGYTF.

This chain links TRBV29-1 with TRBJ2-7, with 10 bases matching TRBD1. V was pared by 5 bases and J by 11 bases, with 9 bases of the junction left unmatched. Germline CDR1 and CDR2: SQVTM and ANQGSEA. The CDR3 sequence is 12 residues long. Here the CDR3 DNA reads TGCAGCGTTATCGGGACAGGGGCTCCGGAGTACTTC. Translating gives CSVIGTGAPEYF.

This chain connects TRBV6-6 to TRBJ2-7, with D possibly being TRBD2 (6 bases). Germline lookup yields CDR1 MNHNY and CDR2 SVGAGI (reference sequence). Trimming shortened V by 7 bases and J by 1 base, and 14 bases separated the two germline ends. The length of the CDR3 is 14 residues. The CDR3 protein is CASIGGVGSYEQYF. CDR3 nucleotides: TGTGCCAGCATAGGAGGGGTTGGTTCCTACGAGCAGTACTTC.

This clonotype occurred a few times. V is TRBV28 and J is TRBJ1-2, with D perhaps TRBD1 (6 bases). This CDR3 is 13 amino acids long. V dropped 5 bases and J dropped 4 bases, with 11 bases sitting between them. Germline CDR1 reads MDHEN; CDR2 reads SYDVKM. In DNA, the CDR3 is TGTGCCAGCAGTCTGCCGGACAGCTATGGCTACACCTTC. Protein product: CASSLPDSYGYTF.

The rearrangement uses TRBV28 and TRBJ1-1; no definite D call. Looked up from germline, CDR1 is MDHEN and CDR2 is SYDVKM. V lost 6 bases and J lost 0, with 14 bases in between. The CDR3 totals 15 residues. CDR3 DNA sequence: TGTGCCAGCAGGGCCAGAGACGGCTTGAACACTGAAGCTTTCTTT. Protein: CASRARDGLNTEAFF.

There are many counts of this clonotype. V usage is TRBV6-5 and J usage is TRBJ1-2; D remains unclear. Germline CDR1 reads MNHEY; CDR2 reads SVGAGI. V shed 0 bases and J shed 5 bases, with 10 bases lying between them. The CDR3 consists of 14 residues. CDR3 DNA: TGTGCCAGCAGTTACTCTGTGCTTGGATATGGCTACACCTTC. The encoded protein is CASSYSVLGYGYTF.

Many counts were recorded for this clonotype. The V gene is TRBV2, the J gene TRBJ1-1; 7 bases are shared with TRBD1. This CDR3 has 15 residues. J gave up 14 bases and V 6 bases, and 21 bases lay outside the gene matches. CDR1 SNHLY and CDR2 FYNNEI come from the germline V gene. The CDR3, as DNA: TGTGCCAGCAGCCGGACAGGAGAAAGAACACTGAAGCCCTTCTTT. Protein: CASSRTGERTLKPFF.

This clonotype was recorded at least ten times. J is TRBJ2-3 and V is TRBV7-9, with D perhaps TRBD2 (5 bases). Germline-derived CDR1 and CDR2 are SEHNR and FQNEAQ (reference sequence). The CDR3 consists of 15 residues. The germline V and J ends were trimmed by 4 bases and 0 bases, with 11 bases remaining between them. This CDR3 reads CASSSDSTSTDTQYF. The DNA for the CDR3 is TGTGCCAGCAGCTCGGACTCTACAAGCACAGATACGCAGTATTTT.

This clonotype was found many times. The V and J genes are TRBV6-4 and TRBJ2-3; D ambiguous. The CDR3 is 14 amino acids. V shed 5 bases and J shed 4 bases, with 13 bases lying between them. CDR1 is MRHNA, CDR2 SNTAGT, per germline. CDR3 bases: TGTGCCAGCAGTACTGAAGGTTTCGCAGATACGCAGTATTTT. Its translation: CASSTEGFADTQYF.

For this clonotype: This may come from a read error, since a much larger clone is one base off. The chain carries TRBV7-3 and TRBJ2-3; D is possibly TRBD1 (6 bases). CDR1 is SGHTA, CDR2 FQGTGA, per germline. The CDR3 is 14 residues long. This CDR3 is CASSLGGGTGTQYF. CDR3 DNA: TGTGCCAGCAGCTTAGGGGGCGGCACAGGTACGCAGTATTTT.

This chain links TRBV29-1 with TRBJ2-1; D uncertain. This CDR3 spans 10 amino acids. V was cut by 1 base and J by 12 bases, with 7 bases left in between. Germline V gene lookup returns CDR1 SQVTM and CDR2 ANQGSEA. The DNA for the CDR3 is TGCAGCGTTGAAGGTATGGCGCAGTTCTTC. Translated: CSVEGMAQFF.

This clonotype was seen more than once but under ten times. The chain links TRBV7-3 to TRBJ2-1, with 7 nucleotides matching TRBD2. The length of the CDR3 is 13 residues. From germline, CDR1 is SGHTA and CDR2 FQGTGA. The trim removed 4 bases at V and 10 bases at J, leaving 7 bases unmatched. The chain's CDR3 is CASSSDWRGEQFF. In DNA form, the CDR3 reads TGTGCCAGCAGCTCGGACTGGCGGGGGGAGCAGTTCTTC. The whole variable domain, remainder taken from reference TRBV7-3 and TRBJ2-1, is GAGVSQTPSNKVTEKGKYVELRCDPISGHTALYWYRQSLGQGPEFLIYFQGTGAADDSGLPNDRFFAVRPEGSVSTLKIQRTERGDSAVYLCASSSDWRGEQFFGPGTRLTVL.